This T cell receptor beta chain was found in a study of blood T cell repertoires in COVID-19. Across the whole study: Nucleic acid was either cDNA or gDNA, and it came from T cells, B-cell-depleted T cells, or PBMCs.

V shed 3 bases, J shed 3 bases, and the junction held 3 bases outside the gene matches. Per the germline V gene, CDR1 is SGHTA and CDR2 is FQGNSA. This CDR3 is 14 amino acids long. In the authors' methods: Scientists estimated how many nucleated cells there were by amplifying reference gene primers. TCRdb's table, derived via immunoSEQ multiplex PCR, lists solely in-frame clones and lacks some. V and J calls and clone size are as listed in that table; D and trimming were resolved from the DNA. The sample yields approximately 60,000 clones, around four fifths seen once. The chain uses TRBV7-2 and TRBJ2-7; 9 nucleotides match TRBD1. The receptor's source is a woman of 80 years or more with acute or convalescent COVID-19. The sequencing sample was made of peripheral blood. The CDR3 coding sequence is TGTGCCAGCAGCTTCGGGGGACAGGGCTACGAGCAGTACTTC. It encodes CASSFGGQGYEQYF.